These T cell receptor beta chains were read from a single sample in a study of blood T cells in healthy people across ages. TCRdb passed the 5' RACE reads through MiXCR, listing each CDR3 protein once. The table lists around 870,000 distinct CDR3 sequences, 29% of them singletons. Sequencing was carried out using blood. These receptors originate from a woman of 80 years or more in good health. Both conserved end residues are part of each CDR3.

J | V | length | CDR3
. | TRBV7-2 | 16 | CASSLGLGQGQREQYF
TRBJ2-3 | TRBV12-3/TRBV12-4 | 14 | CADSLGVGADVQYF
TRBJ2-1 | TRBV5-6 | 15 | CASSLRTSSYNEQFF
TRBJ2-2 | TRBV15 | 16 | CATSSLTGYNTGELFF
TRBJ1-5 | TRBV20-1 | 15 | CSAIAGGWGVQPQHF
TRBJ1-2 | TRBV4-3 | 13 | CASSQGTAYGYTF
TRBJ2-7 | TRBV6-6 | 13 | CASRSRDSVEQYF
TRBJ2-3 | TRBV11-2 | 19 | CASSSGLAGARERFDTQYF
TRBJ1-5 | TRBV6-1 | 14 | CASTSVYSNQPQHF
TRBJ1-5 | TRBV24-1 | 13 | CATSDLSSQPQHF
TRBJ1-2 | TRBV3-1 | 16 | CASSRKPGQGTYGYTF
TRBJ1-1 | TRBV11-2 | 18 | CASSILGTGLAGDTEAFF
TRBJ2-2 | TRBV6-2/TRBV6-3 | 15 | CASNRDRVNTGELFF
TRBJ2-1 | TRBV5-1 | 14 | CASSPGPGPNEQFF
. | TRBV29-1 | 14 | CSVYSGRAPYEQYF
TRBJ2-5 | TRBV25-1 | 16 | CASSELKWGPRETQYF
TRBJ2-3 | TRBV20-1 | 16 | CSARDPQAGGTDTQYF
TRBJ2-3 | TRBV28 | 15 | CASSSRRRVADTQYF
TRBJ2-1 | TRBV7-2 | 17 | CASSLRTPRSSYNEQFF
TRBJ1-2 | TRBV2 | 12 | CASSYYRGGYTF
TRBJ2-1 | TRBV6-2/TRBV6-3 | 13 | CASRDRGYHEQFF
TRBJ1-5 | TRBV30 | 16 | CAWSVMGHSSNQPQHF
TRBJ1-6 | TRBV7-8 | 15 | CASSPGTSYNSPLHF
TRBJ1-5 | TRBV15 | 14 | CATSRDQGNQPQHF
TRBJ2-7 | TRBV7-2 | 13 | CASSPGTSNEQYF
TRBJ1-5 | TRBV6-7 | 17 | CASSYGKGPEGNQPQHF
TRBJ2-7 | TRBV3-1 | 14 | CASSPGTTLNEQYF
TRBJ2-1 | TRBV5-1 | 15 | CASSLGGPLRNEQFF
TRBJ1-5 | TRBV2 | 15 | CASRDRKGFGQPQHF
TRBJ1-6 | TRBV2 | 13 | CASSEVGNSPLHF
TRBJ2-3 | TRBV19 | 13 | CASSRGMADTQYF
TRBJ2-2 | TRBV3-1 | 12 | CASSPVIGELFF